This section outlines one T cell receptor (beta chain) sequence together with its context. The antigen is undetermined. This sample was included in a study of PD-L1 blockade in urothelial cancer. Germline V lookup: CDR1 SGHAT, CDR2 FQNNGV. This CDR3 region has 17 residues. V trimming: 0 bases; J trimming: 4 bases; junction bases outside the gene matches: 7. Overall study results and limits: In blood at 3 weeks, tumor-associated clones expanded more among patients with durable benefit. Having blood TCR clonality under the median before treatment predicted better survival.

Method: immunoSEQ multiplex PCR; TCRdb's copy keeps in-frame clones and lacks some. The data hold 35,000 to 45,000 clones, with 70% to 85% observed a single time. The source is a man between 65 and 80 years old with urothelial cancer. The source was PBMCs, collected around atezolizumab (anti-PD-L1) treatment. This chain joins TRBV11-2 and TRBJ2-1; 9 bases align to TRBD2. The CDR3 nucleotides read TGTGCCAGCAGCTTAGATCTCGGCGGGAGGGCTTACAATGAGCAGTTCTTC. This encodes CASSLDLGGRAYNEQFF.